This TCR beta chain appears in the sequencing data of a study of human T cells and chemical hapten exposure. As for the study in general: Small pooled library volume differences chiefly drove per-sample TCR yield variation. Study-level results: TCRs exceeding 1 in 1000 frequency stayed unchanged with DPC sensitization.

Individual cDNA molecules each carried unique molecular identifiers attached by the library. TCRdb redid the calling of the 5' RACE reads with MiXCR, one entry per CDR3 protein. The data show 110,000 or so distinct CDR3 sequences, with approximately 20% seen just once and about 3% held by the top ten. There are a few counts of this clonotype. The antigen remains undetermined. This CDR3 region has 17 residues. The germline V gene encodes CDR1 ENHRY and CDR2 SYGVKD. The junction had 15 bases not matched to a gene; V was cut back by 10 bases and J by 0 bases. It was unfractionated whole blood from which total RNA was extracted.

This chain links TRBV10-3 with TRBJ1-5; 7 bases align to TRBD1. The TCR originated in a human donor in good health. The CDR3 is CASSSGTDPYSNQPQHF. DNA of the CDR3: TGTGCCAGCTCCTCCGGGACAGACCCTTATAGCAATCAGCCCCAGCATTTT.